This TCR beta chain was sequenced in a study of cytotoxic CD8 clonotypes in ibrutinib-treated CLL. Study-level points and caveats: The clonality went up when patients responded to ibrutinib and dropped back toward baseline at progression. Exceeding age-matched healthy donors, baseline clonality also tracked the counts of circulating CD8+ T cells.

The protocol was immunoSEQ multiplex PCR, while the TCRdb copy is restricted to in-frame clones and leaves out a portion. The sample shows around 160,000 clones, approximately 91% of them seen only once. With regard to this clone: Its antigen is unknown.

The CDR3 sequence is 14 residues long. V shed 6 bases and J 7 bases; nucleotides not matched to a gene: 8. CDR1 and CDR2 (germline): WNHNN, SYGVQD (reference sequence). The specimen comprised PBMCs, sampled at disease progression, from a patient treated with ibrutinib. This chain links TRBV10-1 with TRBJ2-1, with TRBD2 identical over 8 bases. This clonotype was sampled from a human donor with chronic lymphocytic leukemia. The DNA for the CDR3 is TGCGCCAGCAGCACCGGGACTAGTGGGAATGAGCAGTTCTTC. It encodes CASSTGTSGNEQFF.